This note documents a single T cell receptor (beta chain) sequence. Sequencing was performed with immunoSEQ multiplex PCR; in TCRdb, only in-frame clones are kept and a portion is missing. The sample lists around 150,000 clones; almost 80% were seen once. This sample was taken from a study of blood T cell repertoires in COVID-19. The sequenced material came from peripheral blood. The clonotype comes from a man in his forties or fifties with active or convalescent COVID-19.

CDR3 sequence (DNA): TGTGCCAGCAGTTTAATCGGGGGGCGAAACTATGGCTACACCTTC. Protein: CASSLIGGRNYGYTF. The rearrangement joins TRBV28 to TRBJ1-2, with D maybe TRBD1 (6 bases). Germline assignment: CDR1 MDHEN and CDR2 SYDVKM. The V end was cut by 2 bases, the J end by 2 bases, with 12 bases between. The length of the CDR3 is 15 residues.